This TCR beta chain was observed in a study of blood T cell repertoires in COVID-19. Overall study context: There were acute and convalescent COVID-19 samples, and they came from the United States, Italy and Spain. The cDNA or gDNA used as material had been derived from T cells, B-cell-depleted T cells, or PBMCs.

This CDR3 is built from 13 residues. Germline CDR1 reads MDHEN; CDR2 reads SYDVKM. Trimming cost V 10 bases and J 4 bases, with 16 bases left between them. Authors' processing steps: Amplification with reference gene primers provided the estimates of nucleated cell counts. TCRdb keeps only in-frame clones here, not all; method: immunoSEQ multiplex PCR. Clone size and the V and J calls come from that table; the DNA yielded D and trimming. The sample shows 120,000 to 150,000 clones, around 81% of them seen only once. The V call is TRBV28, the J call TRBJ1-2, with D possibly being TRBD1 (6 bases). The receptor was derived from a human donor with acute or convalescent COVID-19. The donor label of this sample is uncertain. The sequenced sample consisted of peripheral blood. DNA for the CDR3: TGTGCCACCTCAGGGGATGGCGGCTATGGCTACACCTTC. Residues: CATSGDGGYGYTF.